These 32 T cell receptor beta chains were sequenced from one sample in a study of blood T cell repertoires in COVID-19. The protocol was immunoSEQ multiplex PCR, while the TCRdb copy is restricted to in-frame clones and leaves out a portion. Of around 460,000 clones listed, 80% to 90% are singletons. The source material was peripheral blood. The origin of the receptors is a man younger than 30 with COVID-19, enrolled during active disease.

The chain carries TRBV27 and TRBJ1-1, with 7 bases fitting TRBD1. In germline, CDR1 is MNHEY, CDR2 SMNVEV (reference sequence). The junction had 7 bases not matched to a gene; V was cut back by 6 bases and J by 6 bases. CDR3 length equals 13 residues. This CDR3 is CASSRRGTAEAFF. The CDR3 DNA reads as TGTGCCAGCAGCAGACGAGGGACAGCTGAAGCTTTCTTT.

V usage is TRBV3-1 (or the pseudogene TRBV3-2) and J usage is TRBJ2-7; 8 nucleotides agree with TRBD1. This CDR3 has 14 residues. CDR1 and CDR2 (germline): LGHDT, YNNKEL (reference sequence). The V and J ends lost 5 bases and 0 bases, in that order; junction bases with no gene match: 3. CDR3 in DNA: TGTGCCAGCAGCACAGGACAGGGCTCCTACGAGCAGTACTTC. As protein: CASSTGQGSYEQYF.

The chain couples TRBV14 to TRBJ2-5; TRBD2 matches 9 bases. The CDR3 totals 16 residues. The junction had 7 bases not matched to a gene; V was cut back by 1 base and J by 4 bases. Per germline, CDR1 SGHDN and CDR2 FVKESK. The chain's CDR3 is CASSQGGTSIRETQYF. CDR3 coding DNA: TGTGCCAGCAGCCAAGGCGGGACTAGCATTCGAGAGACCCAGTACTTC.

The chain links TRBV18 to TRBJ2-2, with 7 bases lining up with TRBD1. The CDR3 runs 15 residues. From germline, CDR1 is KGHSH and CDR2 LQKENI. V trimming: 3 bases; J trimming: 4 bases; junction bases outside the gene matches: 5. The CDR3 sequence: CASSPGQTITGELFF. As DNA, the CDR3 is TGTGCCAGCTCACCGGGACAGACAATCACCGGGGAGCTGTTTTTT.

V and J are TRBV6-5 and TRBJ2-7, with D possibly being TRBD1 (6 bases). Germline-derived CDR1 and CDR2 are MNHEY and SVGAGI. The CDR3 is 15 amino acids. The V and J ends lost 6 bases and 2 bases respectively, with 17 bases between them. The CDR3 DNA sequence: TGTGCCAGCAGCCCAACTCAGGACAGCGCCTACGAGCAGTACTTC. Encoded protein: CASSPTQDSAYEQYF.

The chain uses TRBV3-1 (or the pseudogene TRBV3-2) and TRBJ1-5, with D possibly matching TRBD1 (6 bases). Germline V CDR1 and CDR2: LGHDT, YNNKEL (reference sequence). The CDR3 spans 14 residues. The germline V and J ends were trimmed by 3 bases and 7 bases, with 13 bases remaining between them. The DNA for the CDR3 is TGTGCCAGCAGCCACACAGGGTGGTGGCAGCCCCAGCATTTT. Protein sequence: CASSHTGWWQPQHF.

In this sample, this clone turned up once. This rearrangement joins TRBV19 to TRBJ2-7, with 7 bases fitting TRBD1. With 1 base clipped from V and 5 bases from J, the junction kept 8 bases outside the gene matches. Germline-derived CDR1 and CDR2 are LNHDA and SQIVND (reference sequence). There are 15 residues in the CDR3. The CDR3 spells CASSIGGRGPDEQYF. The CDR3 DNA reads TGTGCCAGTAGTATAGGGGGAAGGGGGCCGGACGAGCAGTACTTC.

The chain has TRBV11-2 and TRBJ1-6; D perhaps matches TRBD1 (6 bases). Germline CDR1 reads SGHAT; CDR2 reads FQNNGV. Trimming removed 5 bases at V and 5 bases at J, with 16 bases between. CDR3 length: 16 amino acids. The CDR3 is CASSQLGYRDNSPLHF. DNA for the CDR3: TGTGCCAGCAGCCAACTGGGCTACAGGGATAATTCACCCCTCCACTTT.

The chain employs TRBV2 and TRBJ1-2, with a weak D call TRBD1 (5 bases). This CDR3 has 14 amino acids. Trimming shortened V by 7 bases and J by 4 bases, and 16 bases separated the two germline ends. Per the germline V gene, CDR1 is SNHLY and CDR2 is FYNNEI. CDR3 coding DNA: TGTGCCAGCAAGGCAGGGCCGACTTCCTATGGCTACACCTTC. Protein product: CASKAGPTSYGYTF. The whole variable domain, filled in from reference TRBV2 and TRBJ1-2, reads EPEVTQTPSHQVTQMGQEVILRCVPISNHLYFYWYRQILGQKVEFLVSFYNNEISEKSEIFDDQFSVERPDGSNFTLKIRSTKLEDSAMYFCASKAGPTSYGYTFGSGTRLTVV.

The rearrangement uses TRBV7-7 and TRBJ2-7; D is possibly TRBD1 (6 bases). Trimming stripped 5 bases from V and 0 bases from J, with 14 bases between. The CDR3 sequence is 15 residues long. Per the germline V gene, CDR1 is SSHAT and CDR2 is FNYEAQ (reference sequence). Here the CDR3 reads CASSPLRGGSYEQYF. The CDR3 region has the DNA TGTGCCAGCAGCCCCCTCCGAGGGGGCTCCTACGAGCAGTACTTC.

V usage is TRBV30 and J usage is TRBJ1-2; D perhaps matches TRBD1 (5 bases). The CDR3 runs 13 residues. The germline V gene encodes CDR1 GTSNPN and CDR2 SVGIG (reference sequence). Trimming shortened V by 6 bases and J by 4 bases, and 15 bases separated the two germline ends. The CDR3 loop is CACVQGEVYGYTF. CDR3 in DNA: TGTGCCTGCGTCCAGGGTGAGGTCTATGGCTACACCTTC.

The J gene is TRBJ2-5, the V gene TRBV5-6; 8 bases match TRBD1. J lost 0 bases, V lost 1 base, and 14 bases had no gene match. Germline loops: CDR1 SGHDT, CDR2 YYEEEE. The CDR3 covers 19 residues. This CDR3 is CASSLILQGARRDQETQYF. The CDR3, as DNA: TGTGCCAGCAGCTTGATCTTGCAGGGGGCGCGAAGGGACCAAGAGACCCAGTACTTC.

The chain employs TRBV3-1 (or the pseudogene TRBV3-2) and TRBJ2-1, with 10 bases identical to TRBD1. Germline trimming cut 1 base from V and 9 bases from J; bases unmatched to any gene: 9. CDR3 length equals 16 residues. Germline-derived CDR1 and CDR2 are LGHDT and YNNKEL (reference sequence). The CDR3 sequence is CASSQARDRGLGEQFF. The CDR3 nucleotides are TGTGCCAGCAGCCAAGCTCGAGACAGGGGGCTGGGTGAGCAGTTCTTC.

This clone has only a few counts. The chain joins TRBV5-6 to TRBJ2-1; 13 bases align to TRBD2. Germline CDR1 reads SGHDT; CDR2 reads YYEEEE. The CDR3 is made up of 16 amino acids. The V gene end was trimmed by 4 bases and the J gene end by 8 bases; junction bases not matched to a gene: 9. The CDR3 is CASSPLGLAGQHEQFF. DNA of the CDR3: TGTGCCAGCAGCCCGTTGGGACTAGCGGGGCAACATGAGCAGTTCTTC.

The chain couples TRBV5-1 to TRBJ2-1, with 7 nucleotides matching TRBD2. CDR3 length: 15 residues. In germline, CDR1 is SGHRS, CDR2 YFSETQ. The J segment lost 1 base and the V segment lost 4 bases, leaving 5 bases of the junction unmatched. DNA for the CDR3: TGCGCCAGCAGCGGGACTACCTATTCCTACAATGAGCAGTTCTTC. It specifies CASSGTTYSYNEQFF.

The chain links TRBV9 to TRBJ2-1, with TRBD1 matching 8 bases. The J segment lost 6 bases and the V segment lost 3 bases, leaving 5 bases of the junction unmatched. The CDR3 extends over 14 amino acids. Germline V gives CDR1 SGDLS, CDR2 YYNGEE. The CDR3 reads CASSGGGTGNEQFF. In DNA, the CDR3 is TGTGCCAGCAGCGGAGGAGGGACAGGCAATGAGCAGTTCTTC.

The chain couples TRBV9 to TRBJ1-1; D is perhaps TRBD1 (6 bases). V was pared by 0 bases and J by 1 base, with 10 bases between. This CDR3 is 15 amino acids long. Germline-derived CDR1 and CDR2 are SGDLS and YYNGEE. Written as DNA, the CDR3 is TGTGCCAGCAGCGTAGCCGGGACAAAGAACACTGAAGCTTTCTTT. Translated: CASSVAGTKNTEAFF.

The chain joins TRBV14 to TRBJ2-7; 8 bases fit TRBD1. The junction had 9 bases not matched to a gene; V was cut back by 1 base and J by 4 bases. The germline V gene encodes CDR1 SGHDN and CDR2 FVKESK. The CDR3 loop spans 16 amino acids. CDR3 protein: CASSQGWTGTGYEQYF. The CDR3 DNA reads as TGTGCCAGCAGCCAAGGGTGGACCGGGACAGGATACGAGCAGTACTTC.

This chain links TRBV4-1 with TRBJ2-5; perhaps TRBD1 as D (6 bases). Germline lookup yields CDR1 MGHRA and CDR2 YSYEKL. Trimming removed 4 bases at V and 5 bases at J, with 14 bases between. This CDR3 contains 14 residues. CDR3 nucleotide sequence: TGCGCCAGCAGCCTACAGGGAATGGGGGAGACCCAGTACTTC. This encodes CASSLQGMGETQYF.

The chain has TRBV6-4 and TRBJ2-2, with 7 bases matching TRBD2. Germline assignment: CDR1 MRHNA and CDR2 SNTAGT. With V trimmed by 3 bases and J by 3 bases, 4 bases remained unmatched. There are 15 residues in the CDR3. The CDR3 protein is CASSEVAGHTGELFF. CDR3 nucleotide sequence: TGTGCCAGCAGTGAGGTAGCGGGTCACACCGGGGAGCTGTTTTTT.

The chain recombines TRBV6-1 with TRBJ1-3; a weak D match, TRBD1 (6 bases). In germline, CDR1 is MNHNS, CDR2 SASEGT. This CDR3 contains 16 residues. Trimming removed 3 bases from V and 0 bases from J, with 12 bases in between. CDR3 sequence reads: CASSEGAGFSGNTIYF. The CDR3 DNA follows: TGTGCCAGCAGTGAGGGGGCTGGGTTCTCTGGAAACACCATATATTTT.

V gene TRBV2 combines with J gene TRBJ2-7; TRBD1 matches 8 bases. The germline V gene has CDR1 SNHLY and CDR2 FYNNEI. V lost 4 bases, J lost 2 bases, and 4 bases stayed unmatched. The CDR3 runs 14 residues. CDR3 DNA: TGTGCCAGCAGTGCAGGGACAGGAGCCTACGAGCAGTACTTC. This translates into CASSAGTGAYEQYF.

V and J are TRBV2 and TRBJ2-2; TRBD2 aligns across 8 bases. The CDR3 runs 15 residues. The J segment lost 1 base and the V segment lost 6 bases, leaving 4 bases of the junction unmatched. Germline V lookup: CDR1 SNHLY, CDR2 FYNNEI. The CDR3 loop reads CASRLAGQNTGELFF. For the CDR3, the DNA is TGTGCCAGCAGATTAGCGGGGCAGAACACCGGGGAGCTGTTTTTT.

V usage is TRBV29-1 and J usage is TRBJ2-1; 15 positions match TRBD2. The germline V gene has CDR1 SQVTM and CDR2 ANQGSEA. V shed 1 base, J shed 8 bases, and the junction held 3 bases outside the gene matches. The CDR3 totals 15 residues. CDR3 residues: CSVEGTSGGADEQFF. The DNA for the CDR3 is TGCAGCGTTGAAGGGACTAGCGGGGGGGCCGATGAGCAGTTCTTC.

The rearrangement uses TRBV19 and TRBJ1-1, with 10 bases lining up with TRBD1. J lost 0 bases, V lost 4 bases, and 2 bases had no gene match. Germline loops: CDR1 LNHDA, CDR2 SQIVND (reference sequence). This CDR3 is 15 amino acids long. DNA for the CDR3: TGTGCCAGTAGTAAAGACAGGGGGCTGAACACTGAAGCTTTCTTT. It specifies CASSKDRGLNTEAFF.

The chain uses TRBV4-1 and TRBJ2-7; weak D call: TRBD1 (6 bases). Germline assignment: CDR1 MGHRA and CDR2 YSYEKL. The germline V and J ends were trimmed by 3 bases and 0 bases, with 9 bases remaining between them. The CDR3 contains 14 residues. The CDR3 bases are TGCGCCAGCAGCCAGGGGGCAAGCTCCTACGAGCAGTACTTC. It codes for CASSQGASSYEQYF.

This chain connects TRBV14 to TRBJ2-1; possible D gene TRBD2, 5 bases. The CDR3 extends over 14 amino acids. V was trimmed by 0 bases and J by 8 bases, leaving 11 bases between them. CDR1 is SGHDN, CDR2 FVKESK, per germline. CDR3 sequence: CASSQDSGWDEQFF. CDR3 sequence (DNA): TGTGCCAGCAGCCAAGACTCGGGGTGGGATGAGCAGTTCTTC. Looking up the rest from reference TRBV14 and TRBJ2-1 gives the full variable domain: EAGVTQFPSHSVIEKGQTVTLRCDPISGHDNLYWYRRVMGKEIKFLLHFVKESKQDESGMPNNRFLAERTGGTYSTLKVQPAELEDSGVYFCASSQDSGWDEQFFGPGTRLTVL.

The chain has TRBV9 and TRBJ2-3, with 8 positions matching TRBD1. The CDR3 loop spans 16 amino acids. Germline assignment: CDR1 SGDLS and CDR2 YYNGEE. Trimming cost V 4 bases and J 0 bases; bases outside gene matches: 7. As DNA, the CDR3 is TGTGCCAGCAGCCCCCGGACAGGGAAGAGCACAGATACGCAGTATTTT. Translated, it gives CASSPRTGKSTDTQYF.

J is TRBJ1-5 and V is TRBV6-5, with 7 bases lining up with TRBD1. In germline, CDR1 is MNHEY, CDR2 SVGAGI. J lost 2 bases, V lost 6 bases, and 4 bases had no gene match. CDR3 length equals 14 residues. Here the CDR3 DNA reads TGTGCCAGCAGCCTCGGGACAGGCAATCAGCCCCAGCATTTT. It is translated as CASSLGTGNQPQHF.

This clone was counted between two and nine times. The CDR3 DNA sequence: TGTGCCAGCAGCTTAGCGGTGGGACAAAACACCATATATTTT. Amino acids: CASSLAVGQNTIYF. This sequence joins TRBV7-8 and TRBJ1-3; D may be TRBD1 (6 bases). Germline V gene data show CDR1 as SGHVS and CDR2 as FQNEAQ. This CDR3 region has 14 residues. Deletions cut 0 bases from V and 6 bases from J, with 9 bases between.

This chain uses TRBV18 with TRBJ1-3; D is ambiguous. Per germline, CDR1 KGHSH and CDR2 LQKENI. The CDR3 totals 15 residues. The V end was cut by 5 bases, the J end by 0 bases, with 11 bases between. CDR3 protein: CASSTGRISGNTIYF. Here the CDR3 DNA reads TGTGCCAGCTCAACGGGTCGGATCTCTGGAAACACCATATATTTT.

This clone was seen only once. The chain couples TRBV5-1 to TRBJ2-3; weak D call: TRBD2 (6 bases). Germline CDR1 is SGHRS and CDR2 is YFSETQ. V lost 5 bases, J lost 2 bases, and 15 bases lay in between. CDR3 length: 15 residues. CDR3 sequence (DNA): TGCGCCAGCAGTGCGGGGAGGTCCTCCACAGATACGCAGTATTTT. It encodes CASSAGRSSTDTQYF.